These T cell receptor beta chains were read from a single sample in a study of shared clonotypes between healthy human individuals. Some clones are missing from TCRdb's copy, which holds only in-frame ones; the method was immunoSEQ multiplex PCR. The table records some 500,000 clones, more than 70% of them present only once. Sequenced sample: PBMCs. The receptors shown here come from a woman aged 35 to 49 in good health. Some clones in this sample may be carry-over from other donors' samples. Both conserved end residues are part of each CDR3. A D gene is named only where the DNA matches it firmly.

v_call | d_call | cdr3_aa
TRBV7-2 | TRBD2 | CASSLGGGRGRYEQYF
TRBV18 | TRBD1 | CASSPNRGVEQPQHF
TRBV7-9 | TRBD2 | CASSRTAGGLGEQFF
TRBV28 | NA | CASSSPNRATNEKLFF
TRBV4-2 | NA | CASSQVGDSYEQYF
TRBV29-1 | NA | CSAATGTRVSGQYF
TRBV9 | NA | CASSVGSYNEQFF
TRBV5-4 | NA | CASSAKGGGYEQYF
TRBV19 | NA | CASSSGTTYEQYF
TRBV27 | NA | CASKEGSTQYF
TRBV12-5 | TRBD2 | CASGPRLAGALGTGELFF
TRBV15 | TRBD2 | CATSRDLTSGTYEQYF
TRBV18 | TRBD1 | CASSPDRGYGYTF
TRBV15 | NA | CATSRDRGGSYNEQFF
TRBV5-1 | NA | CASSFGRDTYEQYF
TRBV21-1 | NA | CASSSNEQYF
TRBV28 | TRBD1 | CASRDRGRQETQYF
TRBV2 | NA | CASSEARAGETQYF
TRBV30 | NA | CAWSHRGQETQYF
TRBV9 | NA | CASSVPPRGYEQYF
TRBV5-5 | NA | CASSLLGINNEQFF
TRBV11-3 | TRBD2 | CASSFWGGSPDTQYF
TRBV9 | NA | CASSVSGELFF
TRBV30 | NA | CAWSVQGANNEQFF
TRBV13 | TRBD2 | CASSSRLAGIVDTQYF
TRBV5-1 | TRBD2 | CASSAGTSKETQYF
TRBV5-4 | NA | CASIPQGREDNEQFF
TRBV30 | NA | CAWSVGQTGAFF
TRBV27 | TRBD1 | CASSLRQGGTEAFF